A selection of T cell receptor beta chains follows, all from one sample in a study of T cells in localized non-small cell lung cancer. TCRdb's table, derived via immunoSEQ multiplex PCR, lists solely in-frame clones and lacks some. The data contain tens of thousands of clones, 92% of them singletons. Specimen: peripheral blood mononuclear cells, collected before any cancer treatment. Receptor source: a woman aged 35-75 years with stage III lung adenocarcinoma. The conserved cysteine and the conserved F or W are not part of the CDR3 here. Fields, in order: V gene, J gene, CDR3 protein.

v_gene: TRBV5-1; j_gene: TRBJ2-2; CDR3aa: ASSVGTGVWTGELF
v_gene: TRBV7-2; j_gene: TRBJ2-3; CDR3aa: ASSPVGGRTDTQY
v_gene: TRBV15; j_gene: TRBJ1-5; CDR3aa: ATSSLLDGAEPQH
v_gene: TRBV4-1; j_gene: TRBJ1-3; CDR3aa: ASSLERTFGNTIY
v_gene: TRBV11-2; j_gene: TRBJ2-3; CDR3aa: ASRSAGGPTNTQY
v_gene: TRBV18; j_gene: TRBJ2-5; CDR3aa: ASSRVGLAEGGQETQY
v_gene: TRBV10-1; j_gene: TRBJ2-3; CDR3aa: ASSDTLPGPLWGTDTQY
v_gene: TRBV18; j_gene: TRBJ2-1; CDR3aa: ASSRAGGGYNEQF
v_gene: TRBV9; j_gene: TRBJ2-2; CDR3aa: ASGLRPNTGELF
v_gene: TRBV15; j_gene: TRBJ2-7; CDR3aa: ATSRDYSSGTYEQY
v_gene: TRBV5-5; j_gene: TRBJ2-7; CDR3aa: ASSLSGSDGYEQY
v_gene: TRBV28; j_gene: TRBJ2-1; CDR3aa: AIRGTSPTEQF
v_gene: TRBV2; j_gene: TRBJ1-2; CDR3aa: ASSENPPDYGYT
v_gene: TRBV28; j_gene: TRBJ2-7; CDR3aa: ASSLLAGVEQY
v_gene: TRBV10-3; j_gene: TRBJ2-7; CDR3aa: AISGPAVDRGTYEQY
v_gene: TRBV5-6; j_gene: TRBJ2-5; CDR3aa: ASSQGLIQETQY
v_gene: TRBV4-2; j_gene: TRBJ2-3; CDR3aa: ASSQVSTDTQY
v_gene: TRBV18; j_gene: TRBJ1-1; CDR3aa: ASRRSDEAF
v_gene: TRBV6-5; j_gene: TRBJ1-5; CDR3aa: ASRQDSNSNQPQH
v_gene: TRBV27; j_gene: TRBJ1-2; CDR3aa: ASSLWPDGYGYT
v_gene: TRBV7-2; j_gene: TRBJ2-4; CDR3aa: ASSLVGDWGSNIQY
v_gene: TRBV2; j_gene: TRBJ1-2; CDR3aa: ASSRGQGYT
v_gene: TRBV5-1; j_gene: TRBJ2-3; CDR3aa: ASSPLAGGATDTQY
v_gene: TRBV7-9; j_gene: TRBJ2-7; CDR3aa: ASSFGREREQY
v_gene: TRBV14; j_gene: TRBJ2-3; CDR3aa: ASSRLTSSTDTQY
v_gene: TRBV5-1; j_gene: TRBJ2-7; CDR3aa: ASSPTGNYEQY
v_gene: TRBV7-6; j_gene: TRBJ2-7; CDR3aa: ASSLAYISDLYEQY
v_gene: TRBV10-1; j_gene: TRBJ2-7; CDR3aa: ASSEGPGGSESREY
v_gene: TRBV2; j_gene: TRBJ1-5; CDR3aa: ASSGTGGYQPQH
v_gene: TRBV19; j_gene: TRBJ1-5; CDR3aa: ASSISRGPQPQH
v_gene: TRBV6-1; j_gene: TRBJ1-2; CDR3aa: ASNPTGNYGYT
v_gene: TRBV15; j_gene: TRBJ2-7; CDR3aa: ATSHLRDKNYEQY
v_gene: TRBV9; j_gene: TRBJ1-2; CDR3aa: ASSTKGGDNYGYT
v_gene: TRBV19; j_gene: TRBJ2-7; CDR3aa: ASSSGTGPSYEQY
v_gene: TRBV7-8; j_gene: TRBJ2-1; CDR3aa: ASSPLGPNEQF
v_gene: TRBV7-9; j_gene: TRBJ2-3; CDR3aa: ASSPRAAFTDTQY
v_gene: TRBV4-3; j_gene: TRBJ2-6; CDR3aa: ASSQALRSSGANVLT
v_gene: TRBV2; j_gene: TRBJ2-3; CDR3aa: ASSGPGQGSNTQY
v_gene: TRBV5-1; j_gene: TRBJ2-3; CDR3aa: ASSLDSGTGGTDTQY
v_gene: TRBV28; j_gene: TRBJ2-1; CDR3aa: ASSLGQILYNEQF
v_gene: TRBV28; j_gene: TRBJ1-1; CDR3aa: ASSFWTGRVNTEAF
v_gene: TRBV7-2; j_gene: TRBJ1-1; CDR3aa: ASSLSGAGANTEAF
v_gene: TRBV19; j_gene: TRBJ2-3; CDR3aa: ASQESTDTQY
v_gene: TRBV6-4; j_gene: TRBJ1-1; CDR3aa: ASSPGQGYTEAF
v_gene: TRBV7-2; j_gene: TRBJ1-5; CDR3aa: ASSPDISNQPQH
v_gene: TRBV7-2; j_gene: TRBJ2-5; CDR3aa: ASSSLGVETQY